This note documents a single TCR beta chain sequence. Its antigen is currently unknown. Here immunoSEQ multiplex PCR was the method, and the copy in TCRdb shows in-frame clones only, minus some. The repertoire includes some 190,000 clones, around 85% of them detected once, and less than 6% sits in the top ten. The data belong to a study of Ad26.COV2.S vaccination and SARS-CoV-2 variants. Germline CDR1 reads MGHRA; CDR2 reads YSYEKL. The length of the CDR3 is 15 residues. V gave up 3 bases and J gave up 6 bases; unmatched junction bases: 9. Study-level results: For non-spike TCRs, breadth in vaccine recipients resembled that in placebo recipients. Spike-specific TCR breadth ran higher among vaccine recipients than placebo recipients. From the TCR breadth and depth analyses, total T cell responses may have been underestimated.

Sequencing used peripheral blood, obtained after recovery from COVID-19. The clonotype was recovered from a human donor who had recovered from COVID-19. The J gene is TRBJ2-3, the V gene TRBV4-1, with TRBD1 matching 7 bases. CDR3 sequence: CASSQQQGLGDTQYF. As DNA, the CDR3 is TGCGCCAGCAGCCAGCAACAGGGGCTTGGGGATACGCAGTATTTT.